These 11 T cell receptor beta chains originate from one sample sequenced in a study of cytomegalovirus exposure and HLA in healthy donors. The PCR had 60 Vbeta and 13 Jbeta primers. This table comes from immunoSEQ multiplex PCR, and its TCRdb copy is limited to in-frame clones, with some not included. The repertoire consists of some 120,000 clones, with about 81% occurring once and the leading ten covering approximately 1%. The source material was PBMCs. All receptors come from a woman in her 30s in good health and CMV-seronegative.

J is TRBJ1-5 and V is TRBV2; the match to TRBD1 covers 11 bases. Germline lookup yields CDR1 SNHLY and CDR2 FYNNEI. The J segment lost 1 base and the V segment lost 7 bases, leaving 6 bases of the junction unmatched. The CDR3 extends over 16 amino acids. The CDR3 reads CASTGTGGLSNQPQHF. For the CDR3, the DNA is TGTGCCAGCACCGGGACAGGGGGACTAAGCAATCAGCCCCAGCATTTT. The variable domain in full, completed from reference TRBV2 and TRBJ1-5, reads EPEVTQTPSHQVTQMGQEVILRCVPISNHLYFYWYRQILGQKVEFLVSFYNNEISEKSEIFDDQFSVERPDGSNFTLKIRSTKLEDSAMYFCASTGTGGLSNQPQHFGDGTRLSIL.

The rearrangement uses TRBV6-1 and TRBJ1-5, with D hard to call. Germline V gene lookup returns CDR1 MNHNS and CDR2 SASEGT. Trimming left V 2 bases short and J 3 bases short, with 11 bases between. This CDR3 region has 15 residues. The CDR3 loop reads CASSESRTVNQPQHF. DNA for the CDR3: TGTGCCAGCAGTGAAAGTCGTACAGTCAATCAGCCCCAGCATTTT.

The CDR3 DNA is TGTGCCAGCAGCGTGTTAGCGGGGGAGCAGTTCTTC. Amino acids: CASSVLAGEQFF. The chain carries TRBV5-6 and TRBJ2-1; 8 bases match TRBD2. The CDR3 has 12 amino acids. V dropped 4 bases and J dropped 10; count of bases not matched to a gene: 4. Germline loops: CDR1 SGHDT, CDR2 YYEEEE.

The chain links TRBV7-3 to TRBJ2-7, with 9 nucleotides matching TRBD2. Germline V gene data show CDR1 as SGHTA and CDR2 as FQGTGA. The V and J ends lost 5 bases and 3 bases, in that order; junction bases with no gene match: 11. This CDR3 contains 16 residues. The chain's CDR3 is CASSPGGAGGLYEQYF. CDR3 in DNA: TGTGCCAGCAGCCCCGGGGGAGCGGGGGGCCTCTACGAGCAGTACTTC. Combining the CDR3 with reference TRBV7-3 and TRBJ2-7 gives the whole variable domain GAGVSQTPSNKVTEKGKYVELRCDPISGHTALYWYRQSLGQGPEFLIYFQGTGAADDSGLPNDRFFAVRPEGSVSTLKIQRTERGDSAVYLCASSPGGAGGLYEQYFGPGTRLTVT.

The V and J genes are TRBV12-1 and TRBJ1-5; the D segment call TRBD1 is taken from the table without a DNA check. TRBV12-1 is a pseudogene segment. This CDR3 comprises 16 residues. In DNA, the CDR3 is TGTGCCAGCAGCCCCTCTGGACAGATTGCTAATCAGCCCCAGCATTTT. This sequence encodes CASSPSGQIANQPQHF.

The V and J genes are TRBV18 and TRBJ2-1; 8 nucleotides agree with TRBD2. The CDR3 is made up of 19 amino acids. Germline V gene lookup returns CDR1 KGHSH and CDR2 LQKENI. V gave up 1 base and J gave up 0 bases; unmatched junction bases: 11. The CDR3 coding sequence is TGTGCCAGCTCACCACGAGTTGACGGGGGGGTTAGCTCCTACAATGAGCAGTTCTTC. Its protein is CASSPRVDGGVSSYNEQFF.

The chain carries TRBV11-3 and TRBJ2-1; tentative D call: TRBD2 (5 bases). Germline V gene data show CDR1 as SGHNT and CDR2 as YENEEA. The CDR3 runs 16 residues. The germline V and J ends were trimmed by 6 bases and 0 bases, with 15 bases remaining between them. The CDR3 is CASRRVSGISYNEQFF. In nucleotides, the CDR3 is TGTGCCAGCAGGAGGGTAAGCGGCATCTCCTACAATGAGCAGTTCTTC.

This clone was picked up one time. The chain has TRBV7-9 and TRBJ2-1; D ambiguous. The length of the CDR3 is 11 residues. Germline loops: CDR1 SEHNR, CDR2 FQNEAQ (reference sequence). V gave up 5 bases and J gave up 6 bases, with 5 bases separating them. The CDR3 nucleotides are TGTGCCAGCAGCCCATTCAATGAGCAGTTCTTC. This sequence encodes CASSPFNEQFF.

CDR3 amino acids: CASSFGLAGRNNEQFF. The CDR3 coding sequence is TGTGCCAGCAGCTTCGGACTAGCGGGCAGAAACAATGAGCAGTTCTTC. The J gene is TRBJ2-1, the V gene TRBV5-4; TRBD2 matches 11 bases. J was trimmed by 5 bases and V by 2 bases; bases with no gene match: 6. This CDR3 region has 16 residues. Looked up from germline, CDR1 is SGHNT and CDR2 is YYREEE (reference sequence).

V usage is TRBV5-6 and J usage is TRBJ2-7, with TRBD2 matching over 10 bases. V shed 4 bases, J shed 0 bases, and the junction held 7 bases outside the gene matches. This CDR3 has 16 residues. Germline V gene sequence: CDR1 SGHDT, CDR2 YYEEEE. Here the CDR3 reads CASSRGGLAASYEQYF. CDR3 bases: TGTGCCAGCAGCCGGGGCGGACTAGCGGCCTCCTACGAGCAGTACTTC.

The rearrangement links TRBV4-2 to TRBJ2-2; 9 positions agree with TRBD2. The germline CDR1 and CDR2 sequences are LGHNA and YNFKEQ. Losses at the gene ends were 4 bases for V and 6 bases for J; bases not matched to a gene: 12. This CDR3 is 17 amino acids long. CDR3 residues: CASSPLLAGEGSGELFF. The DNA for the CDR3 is TGTGCCAGCAGCCCACTACTAGCGGGCGAGGGGTCCGGGGAGCTGTTTTTT.